This TCR beta chain was found in a study of OX40 agonist ivuxolimab in advanced cancers. Study results and caveats: At doses 0.1 to 3.0 mg/kg, CD4+ and CD8+ clones expanded.

There are 15 residues in the CDR3. Germline CDR1 MNHEY, CDR2 SVGAGI. V was trimmed by 6 bases and J by 0 bases, leaving 12 bases between them. The repertoire was sequenced with immunoSEQ multiplex PCR; TCRdb's copy has only in-frame clones and lacks some. The table includes fewer than 25,000 clones, roughly 68% detected once. Concerning this clone itself: The antigen remains undetermined.

Sequenced material: CD4+ or CD8+ T cells sorted from blood, taken in a trial of the OX40 agonist ivuxolimab. The receptor was isolated from an adult with an advanced solid tumor such as melanoma, head and neck, liver or kidney cancer. The chain has TRBV6-5 and TRBJ2-1, with unresolved D. This CDR3 reads CASRPGPRSYNEQFF. The CDR3 DNA sequence: TGTGCCAGCAGACCCGGGCCACGCTCCTACAATGAGCAGTTCTTC.